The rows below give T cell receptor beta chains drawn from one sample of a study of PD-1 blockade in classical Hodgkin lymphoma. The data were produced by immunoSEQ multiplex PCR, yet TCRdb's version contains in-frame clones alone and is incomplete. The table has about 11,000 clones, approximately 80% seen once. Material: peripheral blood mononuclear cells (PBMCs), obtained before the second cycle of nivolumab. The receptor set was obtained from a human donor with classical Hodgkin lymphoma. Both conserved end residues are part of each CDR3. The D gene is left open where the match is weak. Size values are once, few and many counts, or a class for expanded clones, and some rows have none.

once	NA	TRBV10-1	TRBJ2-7	CASSASRAPYEQYF	TGCGCCAGCAGCGCCTCGCGGGCACCCTACGAGCAGTACTTC
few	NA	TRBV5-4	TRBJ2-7	CASSLGEFYEQYF	TGTGCCAGCAGCTTGGGCGAATTCTACGAGCAGTACTTC
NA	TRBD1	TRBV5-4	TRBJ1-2	CASRDRDRGGYGYTF	TGTGCCAGCAGGGACAGGGACAGGGGTGGCTATGGCTACACCTTC
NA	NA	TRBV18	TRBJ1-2	CASSPGQHYGYTF	TGTGCCAGCTCACCCGGACAGCACTATGGCTACACCTTC
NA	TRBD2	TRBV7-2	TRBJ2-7	CASSSAPGGSYEQYF	TGTGCCAGCAGCTCAGCGCCGGGGGGCTCCTACGAGCAGTACTTC
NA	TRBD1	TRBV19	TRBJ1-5	CASLRGGQGRNQPQHF	TGTGCCAGTCTCAGGGGGGGGCAAGGAAGGAATCAGCCCCAGCATTTT
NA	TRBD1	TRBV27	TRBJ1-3	CASSLSGATGGNGNTIYF	TGTGCCAGCAGTTTAAGCGGGGCGACAGGGGGCAATGGGAACACCATATATTTT
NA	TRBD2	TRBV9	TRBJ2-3	CASTSGSTDTQYF	TGTGCCAGCACTAGCGGAAGCACAGATACGCAGTATTTT
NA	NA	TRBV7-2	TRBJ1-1	CASSFDRYRVDTEAFF	TGTGCCAGCAGCTTTGACCGGTACAGGGTAGATACTGAAGCTTTCTTT
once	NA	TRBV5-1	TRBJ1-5	CASSLGPMGGGNQPQHF	TGCGCCAGCAGCTTGGGTCCCATGGGTGGGGGCAATCAGCCCCAGCATTTT